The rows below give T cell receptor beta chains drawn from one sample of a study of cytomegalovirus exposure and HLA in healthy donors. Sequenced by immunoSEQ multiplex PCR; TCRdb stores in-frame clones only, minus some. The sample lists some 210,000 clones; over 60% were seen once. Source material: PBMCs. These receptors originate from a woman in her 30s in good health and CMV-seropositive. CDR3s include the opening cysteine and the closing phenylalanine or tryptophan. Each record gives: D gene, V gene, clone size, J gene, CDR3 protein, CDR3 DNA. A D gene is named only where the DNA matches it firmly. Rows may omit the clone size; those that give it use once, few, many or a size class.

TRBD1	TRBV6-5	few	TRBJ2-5	CASSWGTGYEVTQYF	TGTGCCAGCAGTTGGGGGACAGGGTATGAGGTGACCCAGTACTTC
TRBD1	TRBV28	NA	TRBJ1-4	CASSWGQVMYEKLFF	TGTGCCAGCAGTTGGGGACAGGTTATGTATGAAAAACTGTTTTTT
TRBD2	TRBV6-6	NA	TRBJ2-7	CASSYSVRDYSYEQYF	TGTGCCAGCAGTTACTCGGTTAGGGACTACTCCTACGAGCAGTACTTC
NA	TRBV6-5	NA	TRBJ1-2	CASSYRPGGYTF	TGTGCCAGCAGTTACCGGCCCGGGGGCTACACCTTC
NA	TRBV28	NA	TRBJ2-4	CASSFYGGLAKNIQYF	TGTGCCAGCAGTTTCTACGGGGGTTTAGCCAAAAACATTCAGTACTTC
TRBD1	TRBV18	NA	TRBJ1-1	CASSTDRGRGAFF	TGTGCCAGCTCAACGGACAGGGGGCGCGGAGCTTTCTTT
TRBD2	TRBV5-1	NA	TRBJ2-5	CASSPSTGLAGDGTQYF	TGCGCCAGCAGCCCATCCACGGGACTAGCGGGAGACGGGACCCAGTACTTC
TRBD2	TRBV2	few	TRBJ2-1	CAITSKPGTNNEQFF	TGTGCCATCACCTCAAAACCCGGGACTAACAATGAGCAGTTCTTC
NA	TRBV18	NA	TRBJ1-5	CASSPETEGQPQHF	TGTGCCAGCTCACCAGAGACGGAGGGTCAGCCCCAGCATTTT
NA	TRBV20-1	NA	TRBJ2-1	CSAQGSEQFF	TGCAGTGCTCAGGGCAGTGAGCAGTTCTTC
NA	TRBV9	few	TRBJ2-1	CASSVVPNNEQFF	TGTGCCAGCAGCGTAGTCCCCAACAATGAGCAGTTCTTC
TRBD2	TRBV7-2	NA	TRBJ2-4	CASSPTSGLAKNIQYF	TGTGCCAGCAGCCCTACTAGCGGACTAGCCAAAAACATTCAGTACTTC
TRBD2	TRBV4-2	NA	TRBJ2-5	CASSQATGTSGRAQYF	TGTGCCAGCAGCCAAGCGACTGGGACTAGCGGGAGGGCCCAGTACTTC
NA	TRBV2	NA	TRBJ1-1	CASCIQGDTEAFF	TGTGCCAGCTGCATACAGGGAGACACTGAAGCTTTCTTT
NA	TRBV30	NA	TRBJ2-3	CAWTRLLITDTQYF	TGTGCCTGGACCCGACTACTAATCACAGATACGCAGTATTTT
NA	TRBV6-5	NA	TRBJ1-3	CASSYRSGNTIYF	TGTGCCAGCAGTTACCGTTCTGGAAACACCATATATTTT
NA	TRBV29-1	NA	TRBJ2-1	CSVDFYRDLF	TGCAGCGTTGATTTTTACAGGGACCTCTTC
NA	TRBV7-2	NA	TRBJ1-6	CASSLFPGNNSPLHF	TGTGCCAGCAGCTTATTCCCAGGGAATAATTCACCCCTCCACTTT
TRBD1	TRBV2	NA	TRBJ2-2	CASGQGGAGELFF	TGTGCCAGTGGACAGGGAGGCGCCGGGGAGCTGTTTTTT
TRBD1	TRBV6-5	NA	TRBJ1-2	CASSVLGQGNYGYTF	TGTGCCAGCAGTGTCCTGGGACAGGGAAACTATGGCTACACCTTC
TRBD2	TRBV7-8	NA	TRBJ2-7	CASSSLAGEDEQYF	TGTGCCAGCAGCTCCTTAGCGGGAGAGGACGAGCAGTACTTC
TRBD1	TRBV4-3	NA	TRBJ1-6	CASSLEGAPYNSPLHF	TGCGCCAGCAGCCTCGAGGGGGCACCCTATAATTCACCCCTCCACTTT
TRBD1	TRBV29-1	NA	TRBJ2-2	CSSLRDRGGTGELFF	TGCAGCTCGCTCCGGGACAGGGGGGGCACCGGGGAGCTGTTTTTT
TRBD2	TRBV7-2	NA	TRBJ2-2	CAHGGVTGELFF	TGTGCCCACGGGGGGGTCACCGGGGAGCTGTTTTTT
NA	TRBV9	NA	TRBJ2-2	CASSGSGFNTGELFF	TGTGCCAGCAGCGGAAGCGGGTTTAACACCGGGGAGCTGTTTTTT
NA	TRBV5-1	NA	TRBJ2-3	CASSLAGGPTDTQYF	TGCGCCAGCAGCTTGGCCGGGGGGCCCACAGATACGCAGTATTTT
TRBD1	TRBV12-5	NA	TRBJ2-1	CASGLATDRGGNEQFF	TGTGCTAGTGGTTTGGCCACGGACAGGGGTGGAAATGAGCAGTTCTTC
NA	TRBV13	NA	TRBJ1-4	CASRGRREKLFF	TGTGCCAGCAGGGGGCGACGTGAAAAACTGTTTTTT
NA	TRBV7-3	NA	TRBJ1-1	CASSFDRGTEAFF	TGTGCCAGCAGCTTCGATCGCGGGACTGAAGCTTTCTTT
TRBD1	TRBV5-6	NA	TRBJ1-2	CASNDRGYGYTF	TGTGCCAGCAACGACAGGGGTTATGGCTACACCTTC
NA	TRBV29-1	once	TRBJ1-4	CSAPRGADNEKLFF	TGCAGCGCACCCAGAGGTGCCGACAATGAAAAACTGTTTTTT
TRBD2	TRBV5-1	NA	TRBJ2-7	CASSTVGRGTEQYF	TGCGCCAGCAGCACGGTAGGGAGGGGAACCGAGCAGTACTTC
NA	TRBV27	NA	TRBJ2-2	CASSLSTNTGELFF	TGTGCCAGCAGTTTATCAACTAACACCGGGGAGCTGTTTTTT
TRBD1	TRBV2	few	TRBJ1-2	CASSEQGAGSGYTF	TGTGCCAGCAGTGAACAGGGGGCCGGGTCTGGCTACACCTTC
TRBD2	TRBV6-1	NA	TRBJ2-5	CASSEALGLAGEETQYF	TGTGCCAGCAGTGAAGCGCTGGGACTAGCGGGAGAAGAGACCCAGTACTTC
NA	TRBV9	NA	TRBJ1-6	CASSVYGNSPLHF	TGTGCCAGCAGCGTCTACGGGAATTCACCCCTCCACTTT
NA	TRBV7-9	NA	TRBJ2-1	CASSPYGSSYNEQFF	TGTGCCAGCAGCCCCTACGGGAGCTCCTACAATGAGCAGTTCTTC
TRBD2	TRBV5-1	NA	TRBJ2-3	CASSLSGGTDTQYF	TGCGCCAGCAGCTTGAGCGGGGGGACAGATACGCAGTATTTT
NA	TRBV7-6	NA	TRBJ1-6	CASSLGAGLGAPLHF	TGTGCCAGCAGCTTAGGGGCGGGATTAGGGGCACCCCTCCACTTT
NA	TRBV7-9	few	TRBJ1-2	CASSFAQGLDGYTF	TGTGCCAGCAGCTTCGCACAGGGCCTGGATGGCTACACCTTC
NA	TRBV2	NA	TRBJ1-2	CASGLGELSYGYTF	TGTGCCAGCGGATTAGGGGAACTCTCCTATGGCTACACCTTC
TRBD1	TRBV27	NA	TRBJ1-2	CASSLRDRGTGGYTF	TGTGCCAGCAGTTTACGTGACAGGGGTACCGGAGGCTACACCTTC
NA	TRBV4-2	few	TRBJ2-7	CASSQDWSKEQYF	TGTGCCAGCAGCCAAGATTGGAGTAAAGAGCAGTACTTC
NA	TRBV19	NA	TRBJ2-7	CASSSAPPRAVEEQYF	TGTGCCAGTAGTTCAGCACCCCCCCGCGCGGTGGAAGAGCAGTACTTC